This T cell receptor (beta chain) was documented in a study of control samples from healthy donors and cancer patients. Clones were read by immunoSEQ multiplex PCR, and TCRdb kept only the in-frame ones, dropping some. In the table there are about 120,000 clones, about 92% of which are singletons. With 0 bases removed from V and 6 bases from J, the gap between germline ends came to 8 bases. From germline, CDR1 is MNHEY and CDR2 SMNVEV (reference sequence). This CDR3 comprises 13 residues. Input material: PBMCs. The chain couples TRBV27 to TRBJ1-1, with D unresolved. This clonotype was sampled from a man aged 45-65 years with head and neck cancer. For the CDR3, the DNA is TGTGCCAGCAGTTTATCCGTAGTGGCTGAAGCTTTCTTT. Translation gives CASSLSVVAEAFF.